The TCR beta chain under discussion was sequenced for a study of shared T cell receptors in the human thymus. The method was immunoSEQ multiplex PCR; TCRdb's version includes in-frame clones alone and lacks a portion of them. The repertoire holds about 660,000 clones, with around 87% as singletons. Germline loops: CDR1 SGHNT, CDR2 YYREEE (reference sequence). The CDR3 loop spans 15 amino acids. V lost 4 bases and J lost 1; bases outside the gene matches: 2. This same sample was also taken into another study, of human thymus T cells.

The sequenced material came from thymocytes. V is TRBV5-4 and J is TRBJ2-2; 9 nucleotides agree with TRBD2. The receptor's source is a boy under two years old with a congenital heart defect. This chain's CDR3 is CASSSSGGNTGELFF. The CDR3 region has the DNA TGTGCCAGCAGCAGTAGCGGGGGGAACACCGGGGAGCTGTTTTTT.